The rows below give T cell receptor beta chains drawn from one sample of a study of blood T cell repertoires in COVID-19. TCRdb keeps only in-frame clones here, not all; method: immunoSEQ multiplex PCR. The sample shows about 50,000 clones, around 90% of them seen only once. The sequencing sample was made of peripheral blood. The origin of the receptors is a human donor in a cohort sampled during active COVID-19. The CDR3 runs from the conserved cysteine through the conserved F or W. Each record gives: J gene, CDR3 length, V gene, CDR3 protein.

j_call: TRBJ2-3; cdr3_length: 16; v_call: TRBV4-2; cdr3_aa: CASSGTFGVRADTQYF
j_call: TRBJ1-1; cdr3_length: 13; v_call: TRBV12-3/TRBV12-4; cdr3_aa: CASSDNTNTEAFF
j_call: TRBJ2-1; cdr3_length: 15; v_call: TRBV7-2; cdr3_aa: CASSFGLAEGNEQFF
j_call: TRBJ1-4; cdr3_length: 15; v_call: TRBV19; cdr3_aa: CASKDGTGDGEKLFF
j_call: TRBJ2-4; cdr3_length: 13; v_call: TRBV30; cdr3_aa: CAWSLGQGMVQYF
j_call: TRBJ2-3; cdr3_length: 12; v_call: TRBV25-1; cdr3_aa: CASSAGTDTQYF
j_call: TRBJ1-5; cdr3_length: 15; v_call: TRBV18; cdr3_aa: CASSLEGVSNQPQHF
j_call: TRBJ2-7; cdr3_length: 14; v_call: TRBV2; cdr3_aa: CASTTGQMTYEQYF
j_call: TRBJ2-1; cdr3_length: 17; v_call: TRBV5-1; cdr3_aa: CASSSGLAELSRNEQFF
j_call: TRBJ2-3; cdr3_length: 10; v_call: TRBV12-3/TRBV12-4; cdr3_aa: CASSRGTQYF
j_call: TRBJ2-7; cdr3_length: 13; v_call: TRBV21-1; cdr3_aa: CASSRNRVYEQYF
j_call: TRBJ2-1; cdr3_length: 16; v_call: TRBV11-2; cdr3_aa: CASSLGGGSSYNEQFF
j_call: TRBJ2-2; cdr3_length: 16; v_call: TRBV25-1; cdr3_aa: CASSEGGGPSTGELFF
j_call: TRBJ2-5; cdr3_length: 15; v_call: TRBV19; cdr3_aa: CASSSLAGGKETQYF
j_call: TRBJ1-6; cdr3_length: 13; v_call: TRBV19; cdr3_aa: CASSVPQNSPLHF
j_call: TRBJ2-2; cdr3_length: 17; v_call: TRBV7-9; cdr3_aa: CASSSSPGEMNTGELFF
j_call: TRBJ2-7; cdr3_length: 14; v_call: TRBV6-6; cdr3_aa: CASRPGQGIYEQYF
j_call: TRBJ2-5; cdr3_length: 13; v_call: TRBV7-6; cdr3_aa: CASSFSQSRAQYF
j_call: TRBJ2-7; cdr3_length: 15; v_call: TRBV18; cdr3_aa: CASSPGTGSFWEQYF
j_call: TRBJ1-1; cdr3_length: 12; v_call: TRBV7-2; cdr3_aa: CASSFSRAEAFF
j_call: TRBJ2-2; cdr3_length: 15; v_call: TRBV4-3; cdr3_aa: CASSQDLAFGGELFF
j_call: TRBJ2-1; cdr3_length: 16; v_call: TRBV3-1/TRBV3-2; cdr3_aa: CASSRLGTSGSNEQFF
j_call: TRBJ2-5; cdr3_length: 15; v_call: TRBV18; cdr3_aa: CASSPVADSPETQYF
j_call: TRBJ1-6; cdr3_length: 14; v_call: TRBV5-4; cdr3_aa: CASSLPQGRAPLHF
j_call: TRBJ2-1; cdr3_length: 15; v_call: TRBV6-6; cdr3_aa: CASTSSGRSYNEQFF
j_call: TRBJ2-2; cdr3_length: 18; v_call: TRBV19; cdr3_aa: CASKSSKGTNLNTGELFF
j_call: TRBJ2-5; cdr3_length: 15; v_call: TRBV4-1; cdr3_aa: CASSQVGVRGETQYF
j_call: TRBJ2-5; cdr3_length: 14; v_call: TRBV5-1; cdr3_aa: CASSLGTSGETQYF